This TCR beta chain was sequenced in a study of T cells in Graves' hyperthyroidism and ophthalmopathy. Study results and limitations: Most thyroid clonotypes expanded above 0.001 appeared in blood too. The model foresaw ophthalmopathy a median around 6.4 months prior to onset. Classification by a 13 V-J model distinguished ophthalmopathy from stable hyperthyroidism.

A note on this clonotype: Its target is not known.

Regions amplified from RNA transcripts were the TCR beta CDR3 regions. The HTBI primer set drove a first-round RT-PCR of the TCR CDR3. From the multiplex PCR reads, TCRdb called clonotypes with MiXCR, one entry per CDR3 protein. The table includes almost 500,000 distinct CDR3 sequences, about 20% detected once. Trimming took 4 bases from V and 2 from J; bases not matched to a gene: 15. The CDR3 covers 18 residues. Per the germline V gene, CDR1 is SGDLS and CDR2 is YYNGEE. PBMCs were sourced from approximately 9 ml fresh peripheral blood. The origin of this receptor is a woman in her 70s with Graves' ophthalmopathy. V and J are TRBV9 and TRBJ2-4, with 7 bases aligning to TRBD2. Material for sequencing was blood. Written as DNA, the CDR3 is TGTGCCAGCAGCCCATTCCTAGGACGGGAGGATACCAAAAACATTCAGTACTTC. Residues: CASSPFLGREDTKNIQYF.